The clone carrying this T cell receptor (beta chain) was detected a few times. The CDR3 totals 12 residues. Trimming left V 7 bases short and J 4 bases short, with 10 bases between. Germline V CDR1 and CDR2: MGHDK, SYGVNS. This sample is part of a study of technical replicates of blood from a handful of donors. This table comes from immunoSEQ multiplex PCR, and its TCRdb copy is limited to in-frame clones, with some not included. The sample includes about 78,000 clones, roughly 93% of them seen just once. The clonotype comes from a human donor in good health. The chain couples TRBV25-1 to TRBJ1-1; maybe TRBD1 (5 bases). Sequencing input: T cells isolated from PBMCs. CDR3 sequence: CASKEGLTEAFF. Here the CDR3 DNA reads TGTGCCAGCAAGGAGGGGCTCACTGAAGCTTTCTTT.